A single sample gave rise to the 32 T cell receptor beta chains below, sequenced in a study of cytomegalovirus exposure and HLA in healthy donors. 13 Jbeta primers and 60 Vbeta primers were used for the PCR. The data were produced by immunoSEQ multiplex PCR, yet TCRdb's version contains in-frame clones alone and is incomplete. This table holds around 99,000 clones, roughly 76% found once. The sequenced sample was PBMCs. Every receptor here comes from a woman aged 50 to 65 in good health and CMV-seropositive.

The gene calls are TRBV6-5 and TRBJ2-3; 11 positions match TRBD2. Looked up from germline, CDR1 is MNHEY and CDR2 is SVGAGI. V lost 4 bases to trimming and J lost 4 bases; unmatched junction nucleotides: 4. The CDR3 extends over 15 amino acids. The CDR3 loop is CASSLAGGDPDTQYF. In DNA, the CDR3 is TGTGCCAGCAGTTTAGCGGGAGGGGACCCAGATACGCAGTATTTT.

V usage is TRBV9 and J usage is TRBJ2-3; TRBD1 aligns across 9 bases. The CDR3 is 16 amino acids. J was trimmed by 2 bases and V by 4 bases; bases with no gene match: 8. CDR1 is SGDLS, CDR2 YYNGEE, per germline. The CDR3 sequence is CASSPRTGDYTDTQYF. In DNA, the CDR3 is TGTGCCAGCAGCCCGAGGACAGGGGACTACACAGATACGCAGTATTTT.

The chain is built from TRBV4-1 and TRBJ2-1, with D possibly TRBD2 on 5 matching bases. CDR1 and CDR2 (germline): MGHRA, YSYEKL. V gave up 0 bases and J gave up 2 bases, with 11 bases separating them. CDR3 length equals 16 residues. The CDR3 is CASSQDDKRPYNEQFF. The CDR3 coding sequence is TGCGCCAGCAGCCAAGATGATAAGCGGCCCTACAATGAGCAGTTCTTC.

CDR3 amino acids: CASSQDRGRDTEAFF. CDR3 sequence (DNA): TGCGCCAGCAGCCAAGACAGGGGGCGGGACACTGAAGCTTTCTTT. The chain has TRBV4-1 and TRBJ1-1, with 8 bases that match TRBD1. Trimming cost V 0 bases and J 3 bases; bases outside gene matches: 3. The germline V gene has CDR1 MGHRA and CDR2 YSYEKL. CDR3 size: 15 residues.

This clone was seen a few times. This chain connects TRBV5-4 to TRBJ2-7, with D uncertain. V lost 1 base and J 1 base, leaving 12 bases between the germline ends. Germline lookup yields CDR1 SGHNT and CDR2 YYREEE (reference sequence). The CDR3 sequence is 15 residues long. The CDR3 spells CASSLILGSSYEQYF. The CDR3 DNA sequence: TGTGCCAGCAGCTTGATTCTGGGCAGTTCCTACGAGCAGTACTTC.

This clone occurred a few times. The chain joins TRBV25-1 to TRBJ1-2, with D perhaps matching TRBD1 (5 bases). Trimming removed 4 bases at V and 2 bases at J, with 5 bases between. The germline gives CDR1 MGHDK, CDR2 SYGVNS. There are 12 residues in the CDR3. CDR3 sequence: CASSGGNYGYTF. For the CDR3, the DNA is TGTGCCAGCAGTGGGGGCAACTATGGCTACACCTTC.

The gene calls are TRBV5-3 and TRBJ2-2; D might be TRBD2 (7 bases). TRBV5-3 is labeled an ORF, and its function is uncertain. The CDR3 sequence is 15 residues long. V was pared by 0 bases and J by 7 bases, with 13 bases between. Written as DNA, the CDR3 is TGTGCCAGAAGCTTGGCCGGGGGGCGCGTCGGGGAGCTGTTTTTT. This sequence encodes CARSLAGGRVGELFF.

This clone was recorded a few times. CDR3 in DNA: TGCGCCAGCAGCCAGGGGGCAGGCGGATCAACTAATGAAAAACTGTTTTTT. This codes for CASSQGAGGSTNEKLFF. This chain connects TRBV4-1 to TRBJ1-4; a weak D match, TRBD1 (6 bases). CDR3 length: 17 residues. Germline values: CDR1 MGHRA, CDR2 YSYEKL. Between the trimmed V and J ends, which lost 3 bases and 0 bases, there was a span of 14 bases.

This chain uses TRBV15 with TRBJ2-3, with 12 bases identical to TRBD2. The junction had 7 bases not matched to a gene; V was cut back by 0 bases and J by 6 bases. From germline, CDR1 is LNHNV and CDR2 YYDKDF (reference sequence). The length of the CDR3 is 17 residues. CDR3 sequence reads: CATSREALAGGRDTQYF. The CDR3 region has the DNA TGTGCCACCAGCAGAGAGGCACTAGCGGGAGGTAGGGATACGCAGTATTTT.

The gene calls are TRBV6-1 and TRBJ1-3, with a tentative D call TRBD1 (6 bases). Germline CDR1 and CDR2: MNHNS and SASEGT. The CDR3 totals 15 residues. Trimming took 7 bases from V and 0 from J, leaving 13 bases between them. The CDR3: CASNDRYSSGNTIYF. For the CDR3, the DNA is TGTGCCAGCAATGACAGGTACAGCTCTGGAAACACCATATATTTT.

This clone was detected only a few times. The V gene is TRBV7-7, the J gene TRBJ2-1, with D unresolved. Germline-derived CDR1 and CDR2 are SSHAT and FNYEAQ (reference sequence). The CDR3 is made up of 12 amino acids. V lost 4 bases and J lost 9, with 10 bases in between. The chain's CDR3 is CASSSSDGEQFF. The CDR3, as DNA: TGTGCCAGCAGCTCTTCAGATGGTGAGCAGTTCTTC.

V is TRBV6-5 and J is TRBJ2-1; 8 bases are a match to TRBD2. The ends lost 5 bases at V and 3 bases at J; junction bases unmatched: 3. The germline V gene encodes CDR1 MNHEY and CDR2 SVGAGI. This CDR3 has 14 residues. CDR3 in DNA: TGTGCCAGCAGTGACGGGACTAGCTACAATGAGCAGTTCTTC. Amino acid sequence: CASSDGTSYNEQFF.

The chain has TRBV6-6 and TRBJ1-2; D gene ambiguous. From germline, CDR1 is MNHNY and CDR2 SVGAGI (reference sequence). The CDR3 contains 12 residues. With 4 bases removed from V and 3 bases from J, the gap between germline ends came to 6 bases. The CDR3 reads CASSFTDYGYTF. The CDR3, as DNA: TGTGCCAGCAGTTTCACAGACTATGGCTACACCTTC.

The chain couples TRBV2 to TRBJ2-5, with 14 bases that match TRBD2. Germline-derived CDR1 and CDR2 are SNHLY and FYNNEI. After removal of 6 bases from V and 7 bases from J, the junction contained 10 bases not matched to a gene. The CDR3 length is 16 residues. CDR3 DNA: TGTGCCAGCAGCCAGGGACTAGCGGGAGACTACGGGACCCAGTACTTC. Translating gives CASSQGLAGDYGTQYF.

V gene TRBV7-2 combines with J gene TRBJ2-3; D is undetermined. Germline V gene sequence: CDR1 SGHTA, CDR2 FQGNSA. Trimming pared 5 bases from V and 6 bases from J, leaving 15 bases between. CDR3 size: 14 residues. CDR3 DNA sequence: TGTGCCAGCAGCCTAAACCCCGCCATTGATACGCAGTATTTT. It translates to CASSLNPAIDTQYF.

The rearrangement links TRBV19 to TRBJ2-5; a weak D match, TRBD1 (6 bases). V was clipped by 3 bases and J by 5 bases, with 19 bases between them. Per the germline V gene, CDR1 is LNHDA and CDR2 is SQIVND (reference sequence). The CDR3 length is 16 residues. Here the CDR3 reads CASSIFSTKTGETQYF. The DNA of the CDR3 is TGTGCCAGTAGTATTTTTTCGACAAAAACAGGGGAGACCCAGTACTTC.

The V and J genes are TRBV6-1 and TRBJ1-2, with no clear D. V was trimmed by 0 bases and J by 3 bases, leaving 11 bases between them. The length of the CDR3 is 15 residues. CDR1 and CDR2 from the germline V gene are MNHNS and SASEGT. Here the CDR3 reads CASSEATSVYYGYTF. CDR3 bases: TGTGCCAGCAGTGAAGCCACCTCAGTGTACTATGGCTACACCTTC.

CDR3: CASSPLVQGDTEAFF. CDR3 coding DNA: TGTGCCAGCTCACCGCTAGTGCAGGGTGACACTGAAGCTTTCTTT. The V and J genes are TRBV18 and TRBJ1-1; D possibly corresponds to TRBD1 (5 bases). This CDR3 region has 15 residues. Germline V lookup: CDR1 KGHSH, CDR2 LQKENI. V gave up 3 bases and J gave up 3 bases, with 14 bases separating them. Together with reference TRBV18 and TRBJ1-1, the CDR3 gives the full variable domain: NAGVMQNPRHLVRRRGQEARLRCSPMKGHSHVYWYRQLPEEGLKFMVYLQKENIIDESGMPKERFSAEFPKEGPSILRIQQVVRGDSAAYFCASSPLVQGDTEAFFGQGTRLTVV.

J is TRBJ2-7 and V is TRBV29-1, with 7 nucleotides matching TRBD1. The CDR3 is 14 residues long. Unmatched junction bases numbered 9, after V lost 5 bases and J lost 2 bases. Germline assignment: CDR1 SQVTM and CDR2 ANQGSEA. The CDR3 nucleotides read TGCAGCGTTACAGACAGGGTGCCACCCTACGAGCAGTACTTC. Its protein is CSVTDRVPPYEQYF.

The chain couples TRBV5-6 to TRBJ1-2, with 8 bases matching TRBD1. This CDR3 spans 14 amino acids. Germline CDR1 SGHDT, CDR2 YYEEEE. After removal of 0 bases from V and 8 bases from J, the junction contained 6 bases not matched to a gene. CDR3 in DNA: TGTGCCAGCAGCTTGGACCAGGGGGCAGGAGGCTACACCTTC. Amino acid sequence: CASSLDQGAGGYTF.

This chain uses TRBV29-1 with TRBJ1-2; 8 bases align to TRBD1. V lost 7 bases and J lost 6; bases outside the gene matches: 4. CDR1 is SQVTM, CDR2 ANQGSEA, per germline. The CDR3 loop spans 11 amino acids. CDR3 DNA sequence: TGCAGCGACCGGACAGGGAATGGCTACACCTTC. This encodes CSDRTGNGYTF.

This chain uses TRBV5-1 with TRBJ2-5; the match to TRBD1 covers 9 bases. Germline loops: CDR1 SGHRS, CDR2 YFSETQ. V shed 2 bases, J shed 5 bases, and the junction held 10 bases outside the gene matches. This CDR3 has 16 amino acids. CDR3 DNA: TGCGCCAGCAGCTTAGCACGGACAGGGGTACAGGAGACCCAGTACTTC. It encodes CASSLARTGVQETQYF.

This clone was counted a single time. The chain carries TRBV11-1 and TRBJ1-5; D is perhaps TRBD1 (5 bases). Germline V CDR1 and CDR2: SGHAT, FQDESV (reference sequence). There are 15 residues in the CDR3. The germline V and J ends were trimmed by 2 bases and 1 base, with 9 bases remaining between them. In nucleotides, the CDR3 is TGTGCCAGCAGCTTAAGGGGAAAGAGCAATCAGCCCCAGCATTTT. It codes for CASSLRGKSNQPQHF. The full variable domain, in which reference TRBV11-1 and TRBJ1-5 provide the parts outside the CDR3, is EAEVAQSPRYKITEKSQAVAFWCDPISGHATLYWYRQILGQGPELLVQFQDESVVDDSQLPKDRFSAERLKGVDSTLKIQPAELGDSAMYLCASSLRGKSNQPQHFGDGTRLSIL.

The V gene is TRBV6-6, the J gene TRBJ2-3, with TRBD2 as a possible D gene (5 bases). V was pared by 2 bases and J by 3 bases, with 6 bases between. Germline CDR1 is MNHNY and CDR2 is SVGAGI (reference sequence). The CDR3 sequence is 13 residues long. The CDR3 DNA reads TGTGCCAGCAGTTACCCGGGAACAGATACGCAGTATTTT. Amino acid sequence: CASSYPGTDTQYF.

The rearrangement links TRBV10-3 to TRBJ1-1, with 9 bases identical to TRBD1. Germline CDR1 is ENHRY and CDR2 is SYGVKD. The CDR3 has 15 residues. V dropped 4 bases and J dropped 3; count of bases not matched to a gene: 6. The CDR3 loop reads CAISADRGADTEAFF. CDR3 in DNA: TGTGCCATCAGTGCGGACAGGGGCGCTGACACTGAAGCTTTCTTT.

This clone occurred a few times. DNA for the CDR3: TGCGCCAGCAGCCCGGGACAGGGGGAAGGAGGCTACACCTTC. Translation gives CASSPGQGEGGYTF. This chain connects TRBV5-1 to TRBJ1-2; 11 bases match TRBD1. Trimming cost V 4 bases and J 8 bases; bases outside gene matches: 7. This CDR3 contains 14 residues. Germline loops: CDR1 SGHRS, CDR2 YFSETQ.

V and J are TRBV18 and TRBJ2-7, with TRBD1 matching over 11 bases. This CDR3 is built from 15 residues. Unmatched junction bases numbered 2, after V lost 3 bases and J lost 1 base. Germline assignment: CDR1 KGHSH and CDR2 LQKENI. As DNA, the CDR3 is TGTGCCAGCTCACCCGGGACAGGGGGGTCCTACGAGCAGTACTTC. It yields the protein CASSPGTGGSYEQYF.

In DNA form, the CDR3 reads TGTGCCAGCAGCTTGAGCTGGGGGGAGCGGGGGATCCAAGAGACCCAGTACTTC. It is translated as CASSLSWGERGIQETQYF. The chain links TRBV7-6 to TRBJ2-5, with 8 bases aligning to TRBD2. CDR1 is SGHVS and CDR2 is FNYEAQ in the germline V gene. V shed 3 bases and J 1 base; nucleotides not matched to a gene: 13. The CDR3 contains 18 residues.

The CDR3 loop is CASSPRRETQYF. Here the CDR3 DNA reads TGTGCCAGCAGCCCCAGGAGGGAGACCCAGTACTTC. The chain uses TRBV7-2 and TRBJ2-5; tentative D call: TRBD2 (5 bases). V gave up 5 bases and J gave up 5 bases, with 9 bases separating them. This CDR3 is built from 12 residues. CDR1 is SGHTA, CDR2 FQGNSA, per germline.

The sample holds a few counts of this clone. This rearrangement joins TRBV19 to TRBJ1-4; D might be TRBD1 (5 bases). The CDR3 is 15 amino acids. Deletions cut 1 base from V and 7 bases from J, with 13 bases between. From germline, CDR1 is LNHDA and CDR2 SQIVND (reference sequence). The CDR3 loop is CASSIGRGAGEKLFF. Written as DNA, the CDR3 is TGTGCCAGTAGTATAGGAAGGGGCGCCGGTGAAAAACTGTTTTTT.

V usage is TRBV6-1 and J usage is TRBJ2-5, with TRBD2 matching 7 bases. Trimming at V came to 9 bases and at J to 11 bases, leaving 15 bases not matched to a gene. CDR3 size: 13 residues. Germline V gene data show CDR1 as MNHNS and CDR2 as SASEGT. The CDR3 bases are TGTGCCAGTGGGACTACTCTAGGATTGTCGCAGTACTTC. Protein product: CASGTTLGLSQYF.

The chain uses TRBV2 and TRBJ2-2, with 9 bases aligning to TRBD2. V trimming: 5 bases; J trimming: 1 base; junction bases outside the gene matches: 5. The CDR3 spans 16 residues. Germline lookup yields CDR1 SNHLY and CDR2 FYNNEI. The CDR3 sequence: CASSLGTSRNTGELFF. In DNA form, the CDR3 reads TGTGCCAGCAGTCTCGGGACTAGCCGGAACACCGGGGAGCTGTTTTTT.